The T cell receptor beta chain under discussion was sequenced for a study of cytomegalovirus exposure and HLA in healthy donors. General study points: Roughly uniform depth of sequencing across donors was assumed in presence/absence analyses.

V dropped 6 bases and J dropped 2 bases, with 13 bases sitting between them. Germline V gene lookup returns CDR1 SQVTM and CDR2 ANQGSEA. The CDR3 covers 13 residues. Concerning this clone: Its antigen is not identified.

PCR involved 60 Vbeta and 13 Jbeta primers. Produced via immunoSEQ multiplex PCR; TCRdb's table is partial and in-frame only. The profile shows 110,000 to 150,000 clones, roughly 80% of them singletons. Sequenced input: PBMCs. This TCR was sampled from a male donor in good health and CMV-seronegative. The chain combines TRBV29-1 with TRBJ2-5; D gene uncertain. The CDR3: CSVRKVQQETQYF. The CDR3 nucleotides read TGCAGCGTCCGTAAGGTACAGCAAGAGACCCAGTACTTC.